These T cell receptor beta chains were read from a single sample in a study. TCRdb re-analysed the 5' RACE reads in MiXCR, keeping a single row per CDR3 protein. In the table there are about 12,000 distinct CDR3 sequences, less than 25% of which are singletons. The sample consisted of naive CD4+ T cells sorted from blood. These receptors all come from a female donor with breast cancer. Each CDR3 is given with its conserved first and last residue. D genes are given only for firm matches. A clone size is listed for some rows: how often the clone was seen (once, few, many), or a class if it is expanded.

size: medium-sized
D: NA
J: TRBJ2-1
V: TRBV24-1
CDR3: CATSDPIGGGDYNEQFF
DNA: TGTGCCACCAGTGATCCCATTGGAGGGGGGGACTACAATGAGCAGTTCTTC

size: NA
D: TRBD1
J: TRBJ2-7
V: TRBV7-9
CDR3: CASRYGQGYEQYF
DNA: TGTGCCAGCAGATATGGACAGGGGTACGAGCAGTACTTC

size: NA
D: NA
J: TRBJ2-3
V: TRBV29-1
CDR3: CSVEDQEKSPDTQYF
DNA: TGCAGCGTTGAAGATCAGGAAAAGAGTCCAGATACGCAGTATTTT

size: NA
D: NA
J: TRBJ2-7
V: TRBV28
CDR3: CASSFESTEYEQYF
DNA: TGTGCCAGCAGTTTTGAGTCCACCGAGTACGAGCAGTACTTC

size: medium-sized
D: TRBD1
J: TRBJ1-2
V: TRBV20-1
CDR3: CSALLDRGHGYTF
DNA: TGCAGTGCTTTATTAGACAGGGGGCATGGCTACACCTTC

size: medium-sized
D: NA
J: TRBJ2-7
V: TRBV20-1
CDR3: CSARPGVDQYF
DNA: TGCAGTGCTCGCCCCGGGGTTGACCAGTACTTC

size: NA
D: TRBD2
J: TRBJ2-3
V: TRBV2
CDR3: CASTTGTSGSADTQYF
DNA: TGTGCCAGTACTACCGGGACTAGCGGGAGCGCAGATACGCAGTATTTT

size: NA
D: NA
J: TRBJ2-5
V: TRBV18
CDR3: CASSPGFQATQYF
DNA: TGTGCCAGCTCACCGGGTTTTCAAGCGACCCAGTACTTC

size: many
D: NA
J: TRBJ2-7
V: TRBV5-4
CDR3: CASSPYTGHSSYEQYF
DNA: TGTGCCAGCAGCCCTTACACAGGACACAGCTCCTACGAGCAGTACTTC

size: NA
D: TRBD2
J: TRBJ2-7
V: TRBV20-1
CDR3: CRARDVATGGYEQYF
DNA: TGCAGAGCTAGAGATGTCGCGACGGGGGGGTACGAGCAGTACTTC

size: many
D: NA
J: TRBJ1-3
V: TRBV12-3/TRBV12-4
CDR3: CASRELTGNTIYF
DNA: TGTGCCAGCAGGGAATTAACTGGAAACACCATATATTTT

size: NA
D: TRBD1
J: TRBJ2-1
V: TRBV6-6
CDR3: CASSYSRLTGVYNEQFF
DNA: TGTGCCAGCAGTTACTCACGGTTGACAGGGGTCTACAATGAGCAGTTCTTC

size: many
D: NA
J: TRBJ2-7
V: TRBV20-1
CDR3: CSAPTYYEQYF
DNA: TGCAGTGCGCCGACTTATTACGAGCAGTACTTC

size: medium-sized
D: TRBD1
J: TRBJ2-7
V: TRBV20-1
CDR3: CSADDRGFSYEQYF
DNA: TGCAGTGCGGACGACAGGGGGTTTTCCTACGAGCAGTACTTC

size: many
D: NA
J: TRBJ1-1
V: TRBV3-1
CDR3: CASSQDGASEAFF
DNA: TGTGCCAGCAGCCAAGACGGCGCTTCTGAAGCTTTCTTT

size: NA
D: TRBD2
J: TRBJ2-1
V: TRBV7-9
CDR3: CASSPFASGRAYEQFF
DNA: TGTGCCAGCAGCCCCTTCGCTAGCGGGAGGGCCTATGAGCAGTTCTTC

size: medium-sized
D: TRBD2
J: TRBJ2-1
V: TRBV20-1
CDR3: CSARGTSGSSYNEQFF
DNA: TGCAGTGCTAGGGGGACTAGCGGGAGCTCCTACAATGAGCAGTTCTTC

size: many
D: NA
J: TRBJ2-1
V: TRBV18
CDR3: CASSTYAGQQFF
DNA: TGTGCCAGCTCAACCTATGCGGGACAGCAGTTCTTC

size: medium-sized
D: NA
J: TRBJ1-5
V: TRBV6-1
CDR3: CASSPKHGLDQPQHF
DNA: TGTGCCAGCAGTCCAAAGCACGGGTTAGATCAGCCCCAGCATTTT

size: medium-sized
D: NA
J: TRBJ2-7
V: TRBV7-8
CDR3: CASRPTHSYEQYF
DNA: TGTGCCAGCAGACCTACCCATTCGTACGAGCAGTACTTC

size: many
D: NA
J: TRBJ2-5
V: TRBV7-3
CDR3: CASSLGHGAETQYF
DNA: TGTGCCAGCAGCTTAGGTCATGGGGCTGAGACCCAGTACTTC

size: medium-sized
D: NA
J: TRBJ1-6
V: TRBV10-3
CDR3: CAISGSNNSPLHF
DNA: TGTGCCATCAGTGGGTCTAATAATTCACCCCTCCACTTT

size: many
D: NA
J: TRBJ2-7
V: TRBV12-3/TRBV12-4
CDR3: CASSSLGPSSYEQYF
DNA: TGTGCCAGCAGTTCGTTAGGGCCCTCTTCCTACGAGCAGTACTTC

size: medium-sized
D: NA
J: TRBJ1-5
V: TRBV5-6
CDR3: CASSLVGEGSPQHF
DNA: TGTGCCAGCAGCTTGGTAGGGGAGGGTTCCCCCCAGCATTTT

size: medium-sized
D: NA
J: TRBJ2-1
V: TRBV6-5
CDR3: CASRLRPGVRYNEQFF
DNA: TGTGCCAGCAGGCTTCGGCCGGGAGTAAGGTACAATGAGCAGTTCTTC

size: NA
D: NA
J: TRBJ1-1
V: TRBV29-1
CDR3: CSAQGRRNTEAFF
DNA: TGCAGCGCACAGGGACGGAGGAACACTGAAGCTTTCTTT

size: few
D: TRBD1
J: TRBJ1-5
V: TRBV3-1
CDR3: CASSPYRGSNQPQHF
DNA: TGTGCCAGCAGCCCTTACAGGGGTAGCAATCAGCCCCAGCATTTT

size: medium-sized
D: NA
J: TRBJ2-1
V: TRBV4-2
CDR3: CASSQDGAGQIYNEQFF
DNA: TGTGCCAGCAGCCAAGATGGAGCGGGACAGATATACAATGAGCAGTTCTTC

size: NA
D: NA
J: TRBJ2-3
V: TRBV11-2
CDR3: CASSPMGLKSQTDTQYF
DNA: TGTGCCAGCAGCCCCATGGGACTCAAGAGTCAGACAGATACGCAGTATTTT

size: many
D: NA
J: TRBJ1-2
V: TRBV29-1
CDR3: CSVVLIVGYGYTF
DNA: TGCAGCGTTGTCCTTATAGTTGGCTATGGCTACACCTTC

size: many
D: NA
J: TRBJ1-5
V: TRBV6-1
CDR3: CASGRATTYSNQPQHF
DNA: TGTGCCAGCGGGAGGGCCACCACCTATAGCAATCAGCCCCAGCATTTT

size: NA
D: TRBD1
J: TRBJ1-3
V: TRBV4-1
CDR3: CASSQPGTGDGNTIYF
DNA: TGCGCCAGCAGCCAACCCGGGACAGGGGATGGAAACACCATATATTTT

size: many
D: TRBD1
J: TRBJ2-5
V: TRBV7-9
CDR3: CASSSQGAPSETQCF
DNA: TGTGCCAGCAGCTCTCAGGGGGCCCCCTCGGAGACCCAGTGCTTC

size: many
D: TRBD2
J: TRBJ2-1
V: TRBV4-1
CDR3: CASSHRTSGRSSGYNEQFF
DNA: TGCGCCAGCAGCCACCGGACTAGCGGGCGTTCGAGCGGCTACAATGAGCAGTTCTTC

size: few
D: NA
J: TRBJ2-1
V: TRBV25-1
CDR3: CASSDSSVPGNEQFF
DNA: TGTGCCAGCAGTGACTCCAGCGTACCGGGCAATGAGCAGTTCTTC